Listed below are T cell receptor beta chains from one sample, sequenced in a study of shared clonotypes between healthy human individuals. Repertoires were generated with immunoSEQ multiplex PCR, while TCRdb's copy carries only in-frame clones and drops some. The profile shows some 120,000 clones, around 68% of them singletons. The sequenced material came from memory CD8+ T cells sorted from blood. The origin of the receptors is a woman aged 25 to 39 in good health. Both conserved end residues are part of each CDR3.

V	J	CDR3
TRBV28	TRBJ1-5	CASRPSAGMSNQPQHF
TRBV7-2	TRBJ2-7	CASSPQRDSYEQYF
TRBV28	TRBJ2-7	CASSLLVLQGAIYEQYF
TRBV2	TRBJ2-7	CASGGSTYRDWLSYEQYF
TRBV5-4	TRBJ2-1	CASSWSGSYNEQFF
TRBV6-5	TRBJ2-7	CATGQYSYEQYF
TRBV28	TRBJ2-7	CASSLVGRTYEQYF
TRBV5-4	TRBJ2-1	CASSPLVAGGPPNEQFF
TRBV28	TRBJ1-1	CASYRENTEAFF
TRBV28	TRBJ2-6	CASSFIGGVVLAGGFGANVLTF
TRBV6-1	TRBJ1-5	CASRDIQRNQPQHF
TRBV28	TRBJ1-1	CATGSWVEGNTEAFF
TRBV6-5	TRBJ2-7	CASSYTTGPSYEQYF
TRBV2	TRBJ2-3	CASGLWLTFTTDTQYF
TRBV10-3	TRBJ1-1	CAISKPGERTEAFF
TRBV12-5	TRBJ1-5	CASGPGPGWNNQPQHF
TRBV15	TRBJ1-5	CATSSDRGVSNQPQHF
TRBV30	TRBJ2-1	CAWSVLWDEQFF
TRBV7-9	TRBJ1-1	CASSLVQGGTEAFF
TRBV10-2	TRBJ1-3	CASILRNTIYF
TRBV6-4	TRBJ2-3	CASSASQGSTDTQYF
TRBV11-2	TRBJ1-1	CASSNGGVAEAFF
TRBV7-9	TRBJ2-7	CASSPPASGAYEQYF
TRBV5-5	TRBJ2-5	CASAGSETQYF
TRBV7-9	TRBJ2-5	CASRRTSGRAQFRETQYF
TRBV7-9	TRBJ2-3	CASSLVSRSTDTQYF
TRBV14	TRBJ2-1	CASSQGPSGRASEQFF
TRBV7-9	TRBJ2-2	CASSLQFLDRGYTGELFF
TRBV28	TRBJ2-3	CASSFVAGGMSTDTQYF
TRBV27	TRBJ1-2	CAGGGAQHGYTF
TRBV5-5	TRBJ2-2	CASSFLAGELFF
TRBV27	TRBJ2-7	CASGGVGVRRYEQYF
TRBV10-3	TRBJ2-7	CAISDPGLAHEQYF
TRBV4-1	.	CASSPPGAEGAYEQYF
TRBV28	TRBJ2-6	CASSSGDFSGANVLTF
TRBV7-9	TRBJ2-1	CASSPVRSGSYNEQFF
TRBV7-9	TRBJ2-1	CASSPTGNTYNEQFF
TRBV6-6	TRBJ2-7	CASSFRHLVGEQYF
TRBV7-9	TRBJ2-5	CASGWDSPIFQETQYF
TRBV25-1	TRBJ2-5	CASGAGPLDGQETQYF
TRBV5-4	TRBJ1-5	CASSLDDQPQHF
TRBV4-2	TRBJ2-7	CASSQVASEQYF
TRBV11-2	TRBJ2-3	CASSVGDSRTDTQYF
TRBV4-1	TRBJ2-5	CASSQFWPAETQYF
TRBV29-1	TRBJ1-1	CSARTGGITEAFF
TRBV5-5	TRBJ2-7	CASSFKQGYSYEQYF
TRBV5-1	TRBJ2-7	CASSFLDRAPSYEQYF
TRBV19	TRBJ1-1	CASSIRSWDLNTEAFF
TRBV5-1	TRBJ2-1	CASTHLAGASYNEQFF
TRBV7-8	TRBJ2-2	CASSTNQRSGELFF
TRBV28	TRBJ1-4	CASSLLIGGAENEKLFF
TRBV4-1	TRBJ1-4	CASSPAPAANEKLFF
TRBV5-1	TRBJ2-7	CASSAGRGPSYEQYF
TRBV4-1	TRBJ1-2	CASSEVESSNYGYTF
TRBV27	TRBJ2-1	CASHCRTSGSWPPSYNEQFF
TRBV6-1	TRBJ2-3	CASTRGDSTDTQYF
TRBV7-2	TRBJ2-3	CASSLTNGDTQYF
TRBV5-5	TRBJ1-5	CASSPLETGWGNQPQHF
TRBV4-1	TRBJ1-1	CASSQVATTTSNTEAFF
TRBV6-4	TRBJ1-1	CASSDRGHTEAFF